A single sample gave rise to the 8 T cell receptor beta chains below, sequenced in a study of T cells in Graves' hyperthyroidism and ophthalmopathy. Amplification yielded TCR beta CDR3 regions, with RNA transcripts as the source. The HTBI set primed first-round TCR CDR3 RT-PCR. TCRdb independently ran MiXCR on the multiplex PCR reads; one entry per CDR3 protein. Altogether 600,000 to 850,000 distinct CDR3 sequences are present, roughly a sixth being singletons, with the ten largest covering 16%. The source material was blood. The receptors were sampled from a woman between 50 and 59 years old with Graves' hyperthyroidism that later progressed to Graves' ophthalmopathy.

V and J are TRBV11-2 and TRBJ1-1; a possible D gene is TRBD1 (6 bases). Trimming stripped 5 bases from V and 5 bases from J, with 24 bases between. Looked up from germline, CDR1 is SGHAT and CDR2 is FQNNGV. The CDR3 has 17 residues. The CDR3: CASSADSSTTMDTEAFF. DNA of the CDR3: TGTGCCAGCAGCGCGGACAGCTCTACAACAATGGATACTGAAGCTTTCTTT. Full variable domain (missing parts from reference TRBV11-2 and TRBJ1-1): EAGVAQSPRYKIIEKRQSVAFWCNPISGHATLYWYQQILGQGPKLLIQFQNNGVVDDSQLPKDRFSAERLKGVDSTLKIQPAKLEDSAVYLCASSADSSTTMDTEAFFGQGTRLTVV.

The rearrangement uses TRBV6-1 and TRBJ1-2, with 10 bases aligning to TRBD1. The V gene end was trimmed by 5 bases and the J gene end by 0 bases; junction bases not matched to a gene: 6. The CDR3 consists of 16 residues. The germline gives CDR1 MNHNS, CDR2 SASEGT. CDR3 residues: CASSRGTGEANYGYTF. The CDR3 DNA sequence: TGTGCCAGCAGTCGTGGGACAGGGGAAGCTAACTATGGCTACACCTTC.

In nucleotides, the CDR3 is TGTGCCAGCCAGGGCCTAGGTCTCGTAGAGACCCAGTACTTC. Translation: CASQGLGLVETQYF. This chain joins TRBV6-1 and TRBJ2-5; possibly TRBD1 for D (5 bases). CDR3 length: 14 residues. The V gene lost 8 bases and the J gene lost 4 bases, with 17 bases spanning the gap. Germline-derived CDR1 and CDR2 are MNHNS and SASEGT.

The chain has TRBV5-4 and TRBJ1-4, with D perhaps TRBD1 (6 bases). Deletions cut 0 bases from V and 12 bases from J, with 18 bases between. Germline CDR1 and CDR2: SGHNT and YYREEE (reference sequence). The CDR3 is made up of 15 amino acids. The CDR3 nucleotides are TGTGCCAGCAGCTTGGGGGGGCTGCGGCGAGAAGAACTGTTTTTT. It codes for CASSLGGLRREELFF.

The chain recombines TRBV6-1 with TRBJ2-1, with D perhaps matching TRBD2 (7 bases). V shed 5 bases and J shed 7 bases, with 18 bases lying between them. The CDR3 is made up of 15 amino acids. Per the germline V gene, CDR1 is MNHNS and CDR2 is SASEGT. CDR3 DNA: TGTGCCAGCAGTTCCCGGGGAGGGGGAGGAAATGAGCAGTTCTTC. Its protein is CASSSRGGGGNEQFF.

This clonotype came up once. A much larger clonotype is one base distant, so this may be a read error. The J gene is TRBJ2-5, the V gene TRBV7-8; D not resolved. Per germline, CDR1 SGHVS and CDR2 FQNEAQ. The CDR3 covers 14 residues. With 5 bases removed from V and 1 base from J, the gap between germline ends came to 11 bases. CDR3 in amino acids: CASSPPAFQETQYF. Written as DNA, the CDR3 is TGTGCCAGCAGCCCTCCGGCTTTCCAAGAGACCCAGTACTTC.

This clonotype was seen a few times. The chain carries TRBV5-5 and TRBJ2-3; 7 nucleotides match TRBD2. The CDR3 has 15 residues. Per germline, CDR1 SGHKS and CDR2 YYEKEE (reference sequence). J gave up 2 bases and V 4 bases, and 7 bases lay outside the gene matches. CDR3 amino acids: CASSRSSGNTDTQYF. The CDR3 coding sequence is TGTGCCAGCAGCCGCTCCAGCGGGAACACAGATACGCAGTATTTT.

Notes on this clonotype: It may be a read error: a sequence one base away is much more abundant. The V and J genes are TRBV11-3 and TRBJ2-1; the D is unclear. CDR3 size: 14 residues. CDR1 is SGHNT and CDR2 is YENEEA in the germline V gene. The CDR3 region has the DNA TGTGCCAGCAGCCCCGGCGGACGGTACAATGGGCAGTTCTTC. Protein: CASSPGGRYNGQFF.